This is a list of T cell receptor beta chains from one sample in a study of cytomegalovirus exposure and HLA in healthy donors. Sequenced by immunoSEQ multiplex PCR; TCRdb stores in-frame clones only, minus some. The profile shows more than 90,000 clones, 70% to 80% of them singletons. Sequencing was carried out using PBMCs. Every receptor here comes from a woman in her late teens or twenties in good health and CMV-seropositive. CDR3s include the opening cysteine and the closing phenylalanine or tryptophan. Each record gives: V gene, CDR3 length, J gene, D gene, clone size, CDR3 protein, CDR3 DNA. D genes are given only for firm matches. Clone size is stated in some rows and not others, as once, few, many or a class when expanded.

TRBV6-5	16	TRBJ2-2	NA	once	CASSYSSGIQAGELFF	TGTGCCAGCAGTTACTCTTCCGGGATCCAGGCCGGGGAGCTGTTTTTT
TRBV9	15	TRBJ2-4	TRBD1	NA	CASSVGQGRENIQYF	TGTGCCAGCAGCGTGGGACAGGGTCGGGAAAACATTCAGTACTTC
TRBV5-1	15	TRBJ2-7	TRBD1	NA	CASSLGGQGIREQYF	TGCGCCAGCAGCTTGGGAGGACAGGGTATCCGCGAGCAGTACTTT
TRBV11-3	13	TRBJ2-5	NA	NA	CASSLEAGETQYF	TGTGCCAGCAGCTTAGAAGCGGGAGAGACCCAGTACTTC
TRBV7-2	13	TRBJ2-1	NA	many	CASSLGGLWEQFF	TGTGCCAGCAGCTTAGGAGGGTTATGGGAGCAGTTCTTC
TRBV27	15	TRBJ1-4	NA	once	CASSRPGRANEKLFF	TGTGCCAGCAGTCGACCAGGGAGGGCTAATGAAAAACTGTTTTTT
TRBV2	12	TRBJ1-2	TRBD1	NA	CASSRTGDGYTF	TGTGCCAGCAGTAGGACAGGGGATGGCTACACCTTC
TRBV7-2	17	TRBJ2-7	TRBD2	NA	CASSLGVAGGPRYEQYF	TGTGCCAGCAGCTTAGGGGTAGCGGGAGGGCCTAGATACGAGCAGTACTTC
TRBV2	13	TRBJ2-7	TRBD1	NA	CASSPGTEYEQYF	TGTGCCAGCAGTCCCGGGACAGAGTACGAGCAGTACTTC
TRBV23-1	15	TRBJ1-1	NA	NA	CASSQSTQGKAEAFF	TGCGCCAGCAGTCAATCGACACAGGGTAAGGCTGAAGCTTTCTTT
TRBV6-1	15	TRBJ1-6	NA	NA	CASSDRSSYNSPLHF	TGTGCCAGCAGTGACCGGAGCTCCTATAATTCACCCCTCCACTTT
TRBV10-1	14	TRBJ1-5	NA	once	CASSEEGVGQPQHF	TGCGCCAGCAGTGAGGAAGGGGTTGGCCAGCCCCAGCATTTT
TRBV5-6	13	TRBJ1-1	NA	once	CASSSSLGAGAFF	TGTGCCAGCAGCTCGTCCCTGGGAGCCGGGGCTTTCTTT
TRBV6-5	15	TRBJ2-6	NA	NA	CASSRQVRGANVLTF	TGTGCCAGCAGTCGACAGGTGAGAGGGGCCAACGTCCTGACTTTC
TRBV6-5	14	TRBJ2-1	NA	few	CASSYSSSYNEQFF	TGTGCCAGCAGTTATTCGAGCTCCTACAATGAGCAGTTCTTC
TRBV28	14	TRBJ1-3	NA	NA	CASRDGTRGNTIYF	TGTGCCAGCAGAGACGGGACAAGAGGAAACACCATATATTTT
TRBV7-3	16	TRBJ2-7	NA	NA	CASSLDAPGGAYEQYF	TGTGCCAGCAGCTTAGATGCCCCCGGAGGGGCCTACGAGCAGTACTTC
TRBV10-1	14	TRBJ2-3	TRBD2	once	CASAREIAPDTQYF	TGCGCCAGCGCGCGGGAGATTGCCCCAGATACGCAGTATTTT
TRBV6-5	15	TRBJ1-1	TRBD1	NA	CASSYSTGAGTEAFF	TGTGCCAGCAGTTACTCGACAGGGGCAGGAACTGAAGCTTTCTTT
TRBV2	14	TRBJ2-2	TRBD2	NA	CATGLARNTGELFF	TGTGCCACAGGACTAGCGAGGAACACCGGGGAGCTGTTTTTT
TRBV4-2	13	TRBJ2-1	NA	few	CASSQDTAPEQFF	TGTGCCAGCAGCCAAGATACTGCCCCTGAGCAGTTCTTC
TRBV30	10	TRBJ1-2	TRBD1	NA	CALDRGGYTF	TGTGCCTTAGACAGGGGCGGCTACACCTTC
TRBV10-3	16	TRBJ2-1	TRBD2	NA	CAISEPGLAGYNEQFF	TGTGCCATCAGTGAGCCGGGACTAGCGGGATACAATGAGCAGTTCTTC